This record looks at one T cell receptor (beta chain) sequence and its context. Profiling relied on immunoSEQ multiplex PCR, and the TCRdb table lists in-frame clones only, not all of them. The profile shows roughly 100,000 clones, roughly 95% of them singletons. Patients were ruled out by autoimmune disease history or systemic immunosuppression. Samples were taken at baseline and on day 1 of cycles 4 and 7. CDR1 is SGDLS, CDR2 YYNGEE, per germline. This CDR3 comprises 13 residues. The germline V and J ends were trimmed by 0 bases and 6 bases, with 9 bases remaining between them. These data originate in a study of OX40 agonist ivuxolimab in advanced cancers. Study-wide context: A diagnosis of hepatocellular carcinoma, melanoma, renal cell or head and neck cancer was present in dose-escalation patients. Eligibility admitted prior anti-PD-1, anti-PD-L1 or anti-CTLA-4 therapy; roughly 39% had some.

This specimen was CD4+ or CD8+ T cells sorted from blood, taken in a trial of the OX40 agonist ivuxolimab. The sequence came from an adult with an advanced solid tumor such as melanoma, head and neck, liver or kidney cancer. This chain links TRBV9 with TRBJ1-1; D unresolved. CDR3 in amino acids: CASSVGTLAEAFF. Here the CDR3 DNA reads TGTGCCAGCAGCGTAGGTACATTAGCTGAAGCTTTCTTT.